Following are 5 T cell receptor beta chains from one sample sequenced in a study of cytomegalovirus exposure and HLA in healthy donors. PCR employed 60 Vbeta and 13 Jbeta primers. Sequencing was performed with immunoSEQ multiplex PCR; in TCRdb, only in-frame clones are kept and a portion is missing. The table includes about 190,000 clones, around nine tenths detected once. Material: PBMCs. Source of these receptors: a woman aged 18-29 years in good health and CMV-seronegative.

The chain is built from TRBV30 and TRBJ1-5, with a tentative D call TRBD1 (5 bases). This CDR3 has 16 residues. CDR1 GTSNPN and CDR2 SVGIG come from the germline V gene (reference sequence). Trimming pared 3 bases from V and 2 bases from J, leaving 17 bases between. For the CDR3, the DNA is TGTGCCTGGAGCCTCGGGGGTAACTTTGGCAATCAGCCCCAGCATTTT. Residues: CAWSLGGNFGNQPQHF. Supplemented by reference TRBV30 and TRBJ1-5, the full variable domain reads SQTIHQWPATLVQPVGSPLSLECTVEGTSNPNLYWYRQAAGRGLQLLFYSVGIGQISSEVPQNLSASRPQDRQFILSSKKLLLSDSGFYLCAWSLGGNFGNQPQHFGDGTRLSIL.

This chain uses TRBV19 with TRBJ2-7, with 10 bases identical to TRBD2. Germline lookup yields CDR1 LNHDA and CDR2 SQIVND (reference sequence). This CDR3 is 15 amino acids long. Germline trimming cut 4 bases from V and 2 bases from J; bases unmatched to any gene: 5. The CDR3 protein is CASSTLAGAPYEQYF. In DNA form, the CDR3 reads TGTGCCAGTAGTACCCTAGCGGGAGCCCCCTACGAGCAGTACTTC.

V and J are TRBV2 and TRBJ2-5, with 10 bases fitting TRBD2. CDR1 and CDR2 (germline): SNHLY, FYNNEI. This CDR3 comprises 14 residues. The trim removed 4 bases at V and 4 bases at J, leaving 3 bases unmatched. For the CDR3, the DNA is TGTGCCAGCAGTGGGGCTAGCGGGGGAGAGACCCAGTACTTC. Its protein is CASSGASGGETQYF.

The chain recombines TRBV6-6 with TRBJ2-7; 11 positions match TRBD2. The CDR3 runs to 14 residues. Germline V gene sequence: CDR1 MNHNY, CDR2 SVGAGI (reference sequence). V was clipped by 5 bases and J by 6 bases; unmatched bases: 6. The chain's CDR3 is CASSLTSGSVEQYF. DNA for the CDR3: TGTGCCAGCAGTCTTACTAGCGGGAGCGTCGAGCAGTACTTC.

In regard to this clone: One end of the junction is discordant with germline, which a read error may explain. This sequence joins TRBV7-9 and TRBJ2-7; 9 positions match TRBD2. This CDR3 contains 16 residues. CDR1 and CDR2 (germline): SEHNR, FQNEAQ (reference sequence). Here the CDR3 DNA reads TGTTCCAGCAGGATTAGCGGGAGATCTTACGCTGACGAGCAGTACTTC. The encoded protein is CSSRISGRSYADEQYF.